This passage covers 22 T cell receptor beta chains from one sample sequenced in a study of Graves' ophthalmopathy and Graves' hyperthyroidism. For repertoire sequencing, the TCR beta CDR3 regions were amplified from RNA transcripts. First-round RT-PCR employed HTBI primers, with a second-round multiplex PCR after it. TCRdb ran MiXCR on the multiplex PCR reads and lists one entry per CDR3 protein. The sample includes roughly 700,000 distinct CDR3 sequences, about 44% seen only once; the top ten take approximately 43%. The sequenced sample was peripheral blood. The source of these receptors is an adult man with Graves' ophthalmopathy.

A single count supports this clonotype. V usage is TRBV7-2 and J usage is TRBJ2-5; 9 nucleotides line up with TRBD2. J was trimmed by 4 bases and V by 9 bases; bases with no gene match: 15. In germline, CDR1 is SGHTA, CDR2 FQGNSA. The CDR3 spans 16 residues. CDR3 sequence reads: CASSRRTSVLRETQYF. The DNA for the CDR3 is TGTGCCAGTAGTCGCCGGACTAGCGTTCTCCGAGAGACCCAGTACTTC.

The rearrangement uses TRBV9 and TRBJ2-5, with 7 bases fitting TRBD1. Trimming at V came to 5 bases and at J to 0 bases, leaving 7 bases not matched to a gene. The length of the CDR3 is 15 residues. Germline loops: CDR1 SGDLS, CDR2 YYNGEE. CDR3 residues: CASSYTGTDQETQYF. The CDR3 DNA reads as TGTGCCAGCAGTTACACCGGGACAGACCAAGAGACCCAGTACTTC.

V gene TRBV15 combines with J gene TRBJ1-2; D might be TRBD1 (5 bases). The V gene lost 3 bases and the J gene lost 2 bases, with 28 bases spanning the gap. Germline V lookup: CDR1 LNHNV, CDR2 YYDKDF (reference sequence). The CDR3 spans 20 residues. This CDR3 reads CATSSPRGGGADHVNYGYTF. For the CDR3, the DNA is TGTGCCACCAGCAGTCCTCGGGGAGGTGGGGCCGACCACGTGAACTATGGCTACACCTTC. Full variable domain (rest looked up from reference TRBV15 and TRBJ1-2): DAMVIQNPRYQVTQFGKPVTLSCSQTLNHNVMYWYQQKSSQAPKLLFHYYDKDFNNEADTPDNFQSRRPNTSFCFLDIRSPGLGDTAMYLCATSSPRGGGADHVNYGYTFGSGTRLTVV.

A note on this clonotype: Just one base apart from a much larger clone, this may be a read error. The chain carries TRBV7-9 and TRBJ2-7; TRBD2 agrees at 9 bases. The CDR3 consists of 15 residues. The germline V gene has CDR1 SEHNR and CDR2 FQNEAQ (reference sequence). In DNA, the CDR3 is TGTGCCAGCAGTCCTTCAGCGGGGGGACGTTACGAGCAGCACTTC. Translation: CASSPSAGGRYEQHF.

The table lists this clonotype with many counts. The gene calls are TRBV29-1 and TRBJ1-2; tentatively, D is TRBD1 (6 bases). CDR1 is SQVTM, CDR2 ANQGSEA, per germline. The CDR3 is 11 residues long. Trimming removed 8 bases from V and 4 bases from J, with 11 bases in between. The CDR3 bases are TGCAGCCTATCGGACAGCTATGGCTACACCTTC. Its protein product is CSLSDSYGYTF.

As concerns this clonotype: The junction shows a germline mismatch at one end, possibly a read error. The chain is built from TRBV24-1 and TRBJ2-7; TRBD1 aligns across 11 bases. This CDR3 has 21 amino acids. Germline V CDR1 and CDR2: KGHDR, SFDVKD. The CDR3 bases are TGTGCCAGCAGTGCTCCCCAATGGACAGGGGGCATACCATCTAAGCGATACGAGCAGTACTTC. Translation gives CASSAPQWTGGIPSKRYEQYF.

V is TRBV5-8 and J is TRBJ2-7; D might be TRBD1 (5 bases). The V and J ends lost 5 bases and 3 bases respectively, with 12 bases between them. This CDR3 spans 13 amino acids. The germline CDR1 and CDR2 sequences are SGHTS and YDEGEE. The CDR3 is CASSKDTIYEQYF. The CDR3 coding sequence is TGTGCCAGCAGTAAGGACACAATCTACGAGCAGTACTTC.

This rearrangement joins TRBV6-1 to TRBJ1-6, with no clear D. Trimming removed 8 bases at V and 8 bases at J, with 10 bases between. Germline-derived CDR1 and CDR2 are MNHNS and SASEGT. The CDR3 runs to 12 residues. The CDR3: CASVIKDSPLHF. The CDR3 DNA reads as TGTGCCAGCGTAATTAAGGATTCACCCCTCCACTTT.

This clonotype has at least ten counts. V and J are TRBV25-1 and TRBJ2-5; a weak D match, TRBD2 (6 bases). In germline, CDR1 is MGHDK, CDR2 SYGVNS. V dropped 3 bases and J dropped 5 bases, with 16 bases sitting between them. The CDR3 covers 15 residues. The CDR3 sequence is CASSETGRSGETQYF. In DNA, the CDR3 is TGTGCCAGCAGTGAGACCGGGAGAAGCGGGGAGACCCAGTACTTC. Supplemented by reference TRBV25-1 and TRBJ2-5, the full variable domain reads EADIYQTPRYLVIGTGKKITLECSQTMGHDKMYWYQQDPGMELHLIHYSYGVNSTEKGDLSSESTVSRIRTEHFPLTLESARPSHTSQYLCASSETGRSGETQYFGPGTRLLVL.

In its sample, this clonotype was seen many times. The chain couples TRBV24-1 to TRBJ2-5, with D maybe TRBD2 (7 bases). The V gene's germline CDR1 is KGHDR and CDR2 SFDVKD. This CDR3 is 12 amino acids long. V lost 8 bases, J lost 4 bases, and 10 bases lay in between. CDR3 protein: CATKGGGETQYF. CDR3 bases: TGTGCCACCAAGGGGGGGGGAGAGACCCAGTACTTC.

This CDR3 is CASRRIANYGYTF. The CDR3 region has the DNA TGTGCCAGCCGGAGGATAGCTAACTATGGCTACACCTTC. The chain has TRBV6-5 and TRBJ1-2; D unclear. Germline V gene sequence: CDR1 MNHEY, CDR2 SVGAGI. The CDR3 spans 13 residues. V was cut by 8 bases and J by 0 bases, with 10 bases left in between.

As concerns this clonotype: One base away lies a much larger clone, so this may be a sequencing read error. In nucleotides, the CDR3 is TGCAGCGTTGATGATCCCGGGACAGGGGTGGATGGCTGCACCTTC. Its protein is CSVDDPGTGVDGCTF. The V gene is TRBV29-1, the J gene TRBJ1-2; 10 nucleotides match TRBD1. Germline V gene lookup returns CDR1 SQVTM and CDR2 ANQGSEA. The CDR3 spans 15 residues.

This clonotype was recorded a few times. The CDR3 reads CASKEGGARDYEQYF. Written as DNA, the CDR3 is TGTGCCAGTAAAGAAGGTGGAGCTAGGGATTACGAGCAGTACTTC. V usage is TRBV19 and J usage is TRBJ2-7; D gene uncertain. The CDR3 has 15 amino acids. The V gene's germline CDR1 is LNHDA and CDR2 SQIVND (reference sequence). V was pared by 7 bases and J by 4 bases, with 20 bases between.

The CDR3: CSASLRLAGVGETQYF. CDR3 nucleotides: TGCAGTGCTAGTTTGAGATTAGCGGGGGTCGGGGAGACCCAGTACTTC. V and J are TRBV20-1 and TRBJ2-5; 9 nucleotides agree with TRBD2. Germline CDR1 and CDR2: DFQATT and SNEGSKA (reference sequence). Trimming at V came to 3 bases and at J to 5 bases, leaving 13 bases not matched to a gene. The length of the CDR3 is 16 residues.

This clonotype has only a few counts. In nucleotides, the CDR3 is TGCAGTGCCGCCCGGACAGTAGCCTACGAGCAGTACTTC. Amino acids: CSAARTVAYEQYF. The rearrangement links TRBV20-1 to TRBJ2-7, with D perhaps matching TRBD1 (6 bases). Germline values: CDR1 DFQATT, CDR2 SNEGSKA (reference sequence). This CDR3 region has 13 residues. The V and J ends lost 6 bases and 2 bases respectively, with 14 bases between them.

This clonotype was observed many times. The CDR3: CSDGGVRTPYGYTF. DNA for the CDR3: TGCAGCGATGGTGGGGTACGTACCCCCTATGGCTACACCTTC. The rearrangement links TRBV29-1 to TRBJ1-2, with unresolved D. Germline-derived CDR1 and CDR2 are SQVTM and ANQGSEA. V was shortened by 7 bases and J by 4 bases, with 19 bases between the two germline ends. The CDR3 is 14 amino acids.

The table lists this clonotype with a few counts. The J gene is TRBJ1-6, the V gene TRBV5-6; no reliable D call. Per germline, CDR1 SGHDT and CDR2 YYEEEE. The ends were cut back, 3 bases at V and 7 bases at J, with 14 bases in the middle. This CDR3 spans 15 amino acids. The CDR3 DNA follows: TGTGCCAGCAGCTCTAGGGCAGGCGGAAATTCACCCCTCCACTTT. Its protein product is CASSSRAGGNSPLHF.

This clonotype was recorded a few times. This rearrangement joins TRBV4-3 to TRBJ2-7; no definite D call. This CDR3 region has 15 residues. Germline V gene data show CDR1 as LGHNA and CDR2 as YSLEER. Trimming took off 1 base at V and 2 bases at J, with 12 bases between the two ends. DNA for the CDR3: TGCGCCAGCAGCCAAGCGGCGCAGGCAGCCTACGAGCAGTACTTC. Protein: CASSQAAQAAYEQYF.

The sample holds many counts of this clonotype. The chain links TRBV29-1 to TRBJ2-5; 8 bases align to TRBD1. The junction had 3 bases not matched to a gene; V was cut back by 4 bases and J by 2 bases. The CDR3 extends over 13 amino acids. Germline V gene data show CDR1 as SQVTM and CDR2 as ANQGSEA. The chain's CDR3 is CSVGQGAQETQYF. In DNA, the CDR3 is TGCAGCGTTGGGCAGGGGGCTCAAGAGACCCAGTACTTC.

This clonotype was seen at least ten times. This chain joins TRBV7-9 and TRBJ1-4, with TRBD1 identical over 8 bases. Looked up from germline, CDR1 is SEHNR and CDR2 is FQNEAQ (reference sequence). With V trimmed by 5 bases and J by 4 bases, 6 bases remained unmatched. This CDR3 is 15 amino acids long. For the CDR3, the DNA is TGTGCCAGCAGCCCACAGGGGGGCCATAATGAAAAACTGTTTTTT. Translated: CASSPQGGHNEKLFF.

CDR3 in amino acids: CARAVAGGIGYEQYF. The CDR3 bases are TGTGCTAGGGCAGTAGCGGGAGGGATCGGCTACGAGCAGTACTTC. The chain combines TRBV2 with TRBJ2-7; 11 nucleotides agree with TRBD2. Germline loops: CDR1 SNHLY, CDR2 FYNNEI. CDR3 length: 15 residues.

The J gene is TRBJ2-7, the V gene TRBV4-2; 9 bases are a match to TRBD2. In germline, CDR1 is LGHNA, CDR2 YNFKEQ. The CDR3 has 18 residues. After removal of 0 bases from V and 4 bases from J, the junction contained 13 bases not matched to a gene. CDR3 amino acids: CASSQEQIAGAGRYEQYF. CDR3 DNA sequence: TGTGCCAGCAGCCAAGAGCAGATAGCGGGGGCCGGGAGGTACGAGCAGTACTTC.